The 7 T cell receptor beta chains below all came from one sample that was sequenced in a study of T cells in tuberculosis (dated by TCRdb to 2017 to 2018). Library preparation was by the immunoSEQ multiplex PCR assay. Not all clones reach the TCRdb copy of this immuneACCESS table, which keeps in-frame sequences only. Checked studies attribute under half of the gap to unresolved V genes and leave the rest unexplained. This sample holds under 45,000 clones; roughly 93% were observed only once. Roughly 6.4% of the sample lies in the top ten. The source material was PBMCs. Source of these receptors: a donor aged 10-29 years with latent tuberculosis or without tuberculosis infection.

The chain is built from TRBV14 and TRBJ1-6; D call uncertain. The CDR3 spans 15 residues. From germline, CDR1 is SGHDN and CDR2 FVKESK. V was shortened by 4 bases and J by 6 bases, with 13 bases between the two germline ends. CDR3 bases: TGTGCCAGCAGCCTATCGAACAGAGCTAATTCACCCCTCCACTTT. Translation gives CASSLSNRANSPLHF.

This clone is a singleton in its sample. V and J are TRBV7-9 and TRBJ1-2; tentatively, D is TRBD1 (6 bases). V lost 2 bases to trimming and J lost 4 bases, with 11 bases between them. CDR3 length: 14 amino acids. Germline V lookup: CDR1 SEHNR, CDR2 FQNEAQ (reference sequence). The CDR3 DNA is TGTGCCAGCAGCTTATCGGACAGTTCCTATGGCTACACCTTC. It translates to CASSLSDSSYGYTF.

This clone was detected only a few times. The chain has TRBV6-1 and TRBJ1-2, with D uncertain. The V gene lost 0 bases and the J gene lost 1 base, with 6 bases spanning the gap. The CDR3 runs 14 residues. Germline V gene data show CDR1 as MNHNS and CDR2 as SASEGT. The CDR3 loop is CASSEAADNYGYTF. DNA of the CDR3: TGTGCCAGCAGTGAAGCCGCGGATAACTATGGCTACACCTTC.

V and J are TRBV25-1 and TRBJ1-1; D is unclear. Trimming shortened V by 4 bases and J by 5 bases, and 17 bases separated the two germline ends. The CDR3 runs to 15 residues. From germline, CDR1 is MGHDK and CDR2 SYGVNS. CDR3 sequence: CASSGLGRASTEAFF. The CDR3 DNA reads TGTGCCAGCAGTGGTTTAGGGAGGGCTTCAACTGAAGCTTTCTTT.

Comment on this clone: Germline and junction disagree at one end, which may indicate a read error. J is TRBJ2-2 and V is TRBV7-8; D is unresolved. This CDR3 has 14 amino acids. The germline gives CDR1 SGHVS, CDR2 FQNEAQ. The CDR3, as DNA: TGTGCCAGCACCTTACTTGTAGACACCGGGGAGCTGTTTTTT. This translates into CASTLLVDTGELFF. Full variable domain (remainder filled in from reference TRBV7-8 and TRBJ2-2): GAGVSQSPRYKVAKRGQDVALRCDPISGHVSLFWYQQALGQGPEFLTYFQNEAQLDKSGLPSDRFFAERPEGSVSTLKIQRTQQEDSAVYLCASTLLVDTGELFFGEGSRLTVL.

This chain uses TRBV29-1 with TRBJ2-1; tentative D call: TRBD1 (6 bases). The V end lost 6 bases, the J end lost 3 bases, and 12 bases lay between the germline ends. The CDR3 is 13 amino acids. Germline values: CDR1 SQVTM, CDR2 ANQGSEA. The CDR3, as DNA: TGCAGCGTCTCCCGGGACATCTACAATGAGCAGTTCTTC. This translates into CSVSRDIYNEQFF.

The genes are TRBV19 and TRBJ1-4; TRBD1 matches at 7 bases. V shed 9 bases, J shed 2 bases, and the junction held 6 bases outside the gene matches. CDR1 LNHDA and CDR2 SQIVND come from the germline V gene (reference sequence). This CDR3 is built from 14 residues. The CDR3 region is CASDEQGTNEKLFF. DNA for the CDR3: TGTGCCAGCGATGAACAGGGGACTAATGAAAAACTGTTTTTT.